These 10 T cell receptor beta chains were all obtained from the same sample, sequenced in a study of T cell repertoires in cytomegalovirus infection. TCRdb ran MiXCR on the reads and lists one entry per CDR3 protein. The data hold over 200,000 distinct CDR3 sequences, with approximately 15% observed a single time. Sequencing used PBMCs. These receptors were taken from a human donor in good health (CMV status not recorded). Some clones in this sample may be carry-over from other donors' samples.

This clonotype was observed many times. This chain links TRBV6-2 or TRBV6-3 with TRBJ1-1, with D perhaps TRBD1 (5 bases). This CDR3 spans 14 amino acids. Germline loops: CDR1 MNHEY, CDR2 SVGEGT. Trimming removed 8 bases at V and 0 bases at J, with 13 bases between. CDR3 nucleotides: TGTGCCAGCCGACCGGGACGGCTGAACACTGAAGCTTTCTTT. Translation gives CASRPGRLNTEAFF.

This clonotype was observed many times. The chain is built from TRBV10-3 and TRBJ2-7; 12 positions agree with TRBD2. The CDR3 covers 14 residues. Germline trimming cut 4 bases from V and 7 bases from J; bases unmatched to any gene: 5. The germline gives CDR1 ENHRY, CDR2 SYGVKD. The CDR3 coding sequence is TGTGCCATCAGTGGGACTAGCGGGGTTCGGGAGCAGTACTTC. Its protein is CAISGTSGVREQYF.

V and J are TRBV27 and TRBJ2-1; 8 positions agree with TRBD2. Germline V gene lookup returns CDR1 MNHEY and CDR2 SMNVEV (reference sequence). V was pared by 6 bases and J by 9 bases, with 10 bases of the junction left unmatched. The CDR3 spans 14 residues. The CDR3 bases are TGTGCCAGCAGGCCCCCAGCGGGGGTCGGTGAGCAGTTCTTC. Encoded protein: CASRPPAGVGEQFF.

This clonotype was counted at least ten times. This sequence joins TRBV12-3 or TRBV12-4 and TRBJ2-3, with D unresolved. Trimming took 5 bases from V and 1 from J, leaving 10 bases between them. This CDR3 contains 14 residues. CDR3 coding DNA: TGTGCCAGCAGTCCGCCTTCTCGCACAGATACGCAGTATTTT. Its translation: CASSPPSRTDTQYF.

This clonotype has a count of ten or more. This chain connects TRBV7-2 to TRBJ2-1; 8 bases match TRBD1. The CDR3 loop spans 16 amino acids. Per the germline V gene, CDR1 is SGHTA and CDR2 is FQGNSA. The trim removed 4 bases at V and 0 bases at J, leaving 5 bases unmatched. Here the CDR3 reads CASSWQGAGSYNEQFF. CDR3 DNA: TGTGCCAGCAGCTGGCAGGGGGCTGGCTCCTACAATGAGCAGTTCTTC. The full variable domain, its missing parts supplied by reference TRBV7-2 and TRBJ2-1, is GAGVSQSPSNKVTEKGKDVELRCDPISGHTALYWYRQSLGQGLEFLIYFQGNSAPDKSGLPSDRFSAERTGGSVSTLTIQRTQQEDSAVYLCASSWQGAGSYNEQFFGPGTRLTVL.

This clonotype has a handful of counts. The V and J genes are TRBV5-1 and TRBJ2-3; 7 positions agree with TRBD1. CDR3 size: 15 residues. Germline values: CDR1 SGHRS, CDR2 YFSETQ. J lost 0 bases, V lost 6 bases, and 7 bases had no gene match. CDR3 in amino acids: CASTRDSPSTDTQYF. The CDR3 DNA reads as TGCGCCAGCACGAGGGACAGCCCTAGCACAGATACGCAGTATTTT.

This clonotype was seen many times. The V call is TRBV7-2, the J call TRBJ1-3; TRBD1 aligns across 9 bases. CDR1 SGHTA and CDR2 FQGNSA come from the germline V gene. This CDR3 is built from 15 residues. V lost 5 bases, J lost 4 bases, and 6 bases stayed unmatched. The CDR3 nucleotides read TGTGCCAGCAGCCCTAACAGGGGGCCGGGAAACACCATATATTTT. It translates to CASSPNRGPGNTIYF. The entire variable domain, with the rest obtained from reference TRBV7-2 and TRBJ1-3, is as follows: GAGVSQSPSNKVTEKGKDVELRCDPISGHTALYWYRQSLGQGLEFLIYFQGNSAPDKSGLPSDRFSAERTGGSVSTLTIQRTQQEDSAVYLCASSPNRGPGNTIYFGEGSWLTVV.

This clonotype was seen repeatedly, ten times or more. The chain employs TRBV6-1 and TRBJ2-7; no firm D call. The CDR3 is 14 amino acids. Germline V gene data show CDR1 as MNHNS and CDR2 as SASEGT. The V end was cut by 7 bases, the J end by 0 bases, with 13 bases between. CDR3: CASMEFYSSYEQYF. CDR3 nucleotides: TGTGCCAGCATGGAGTTTTACAGCTCCTACGAGCAGTACTTC.

This clonotype was counted at least ten times. The chain couples TRBV28 to TRBJ1-5, with no clear D. The V gene lost 7 bases and the J gene lost 1 base, with 11 bases spanning the gap. Germline V gene data show CDR1 as MDHEN and CDR2 as SYDVKM. CDR3 length: 14 amino acids. This CDR3 is CASKGVISNQPQHF. The CDR3 coding sequence is TGTGCCAGCAAGGGTGTGATCAGCAATCAGCCCCAGCATTTT.

The table lists this clonotype with many counts. The rearrangement uses TRBV10-3 and TRBJ2-7; 8 bases line up with TRBD2. Germline V CDR1 and CDR2: ENHRY, SYGVKD. The CDR3 loop spans 13 amino acids. Germline trimming cut 8 bases from V and 0 bases from J; bases unmatched to any gene: 3. The CDR3, as DNA: TGTGCCATCGGAGCGGGGGACTCCTACGAGCAGTACTTC. Amino acids: CAIGAGDSYEQYF.